What follows are 8 T cell receptor beta chains derived from one specimen sequenced in a study of radiotherapy plus CTLA-4 blockade in lung cancer (dated by TCRdb to the late 2010s). Libraries were constructed by the immunoSEQ multiplex PCR assay. Sourced from immuneACCESS, this table was stored by TCRdb with only in-frame sequences that have V and J called. A share of the clones is absent; for the studies checked, an unresolved V gene accounts for under half, and the remainder has no known explanation. The sample includes roughly 39,000 clones, with over 70% observed a single time. The leading ten clones occupy 8.9% of the sample. Here the sequenced sample was peripheral blood, taken from a patient treated with radiotherapy plus ipilimumab. These receptors were taken from a human donor with non-small cell lung cancer who had stable disease on radiotherapy plus ipilimumab.

Only a few counts were recorded for this clone. This chain uses TRBV6-5 with TRBJ1-5, with D tentatively TRBD1 (6 bases). V gave up 4 bases and J gave up 4 bases, with 11 bases separating them. The germline CDR1 and CDR2 sequences are MNHEY and SVGAGI. The CDR3 covers 14 residues. The CDR3: CASSSGEGNQPQHF. The CDR3 DNA follows: TGTGCCAGCAGTTCAGGGGAGGGGAATCAGCCCCAGCATTTT.

V usage is TRBV19 and J usage is TRBJ2-5; D may be TRBD2 (5 bases). Trimming stripped 1 base from V and 1 base from J, with 7 bases between. This CDR3 is 14 amino acids long. Looked up from germline, CDR1 is LNHDA and CDR2 is SQIVND (reference sequence). The CDR3 spells CASSIGTGQETQYF. CDR3 bases: TGTGCCAGTAGTATAGGGACTGGCCAAGAGACCCAGTACTTC. The variable domain in full, with the rest retrieved from reference TRBV19 and TRBJ2-5, is DGGITQSPKYLFRKEGQNVTLSCEQNLNHDAMYWYRQDPGQGLRLIYYSQIVNDFQKGDIAEGYSVSREKKESFPLTVTSAQKNPTAFYLCASSIGTGQETQYFGPGTRLLVL.

The genes are TRBV5-1 and TRBJ1-5; no clear D. The ends were cut back, 0 bases at V and 0 bases at J, with 7 bases in the middle. Germline V gives CDR1 SGHRS, CDR2 YFSETQ. This CDR3 is built from 15 residues. As DNA, the CDR3 is TGCGCCAGCAGCTTGGAAGGGAATAGCAATCAGCCCCAGCATTTT. Translation gives CASSLEGNSNQPQHF.

This clone turned up a few times. The chain uses TRBV5-1 and TRBJ2-5, with 16 bases that match TRBD2. Germline lookup yields CDR1 SGHRS and CDR2 YFSETQ. Trimming removed 4 bases from V and 0 bases from J; junction bases left unmatched: 12. The CDR3 is made up of 20 amino acids. CDR3 sequence reads: CASSRLPGTSGGVYQETQYF. The CDR3 DNA follows: TGCGCCAGCAGCCGCCTTCCCGGGACTAGCGGGGGGGTGTACCAAGAGACCCAGTACTTC.

This sequence joins TRBV7-8 and TRBJ2-5; TRBD2 matches at 10 bases. The CDR3 runs to 16 residues. Trimming cost V 0 bases and J 1 base; bases outside gene matches: 2. The V gene's germline CDR1 is SGHVS and CDR2 FQNEAQ. CDR3 nucleotide sequence: TGTGCCAGCAGCTTAGCGCTAGCGGGGGCCCAAGAGACCCAGTACTTC. This translates into CASSLALAGAQETQYF.

The chain couples TRBV6-6 to TRBJ2-5, with 11 bases that match TRBD2. The ends lost 10 bases at V and 5 bases at J; junction bases unmatched: 9. Germline CDR1 and CDR2: MNHNY and SVGAGI (reference sequence). The CDR3 runs to 14 residues. CDR3 sequence reads: CATLTSGAVETQYF. DNA for the CDR3: TGTGCCACCCTGACTAGCGGGGCTGTGGAGACCCAGTACTTC.

This clone was seen once. The chain carries TRBV6-1 and TRBJ1-1; tentative D call: TRBD1 (6 bases). Trimming stripped 2 bases from V and 11 bases from J, with 18 bases between. The CDR3 extends over 14 amino acids. CDR1 is MNHNS and CDR2 is SASEGT in the germline V gene. The CDR3 is CASSELKDRGEAFF. CDR3 coding DNA: TGTGCCAGCAGTGAACTAAAGGACAGAGGAGAGGCTTTCTTT.

This clone appeared a few times. The chain joins TRBV19 to TRBJ1-6, with 8 bases lining up with TRBD1. This CDR3 has 14 amino acids. In germline, CDR1 is LNHDA, CDR2 SQIVND (reference sequence). After removal of 2 bases from V and 10 bases from J, the junction contained 4 bases not matched to a gene. In DNA, the CDR3 is TGTGCCAGTAGTATATCCAGGGGGCGATCACCCCTCCACTTT. Amino acid sequence: CASSISRGRSPLHF.